The entry below describes one T cell receptor beta chain. Its target is unknown. This sample is drawn from a study of T cell responses to AZD1222 COVID-19 vaccine. V lost 1 base, J lost 6 bases, and 13 bases lay in between. Germline CDR1 is GTSNPN and CDR2 is SVGIG (reference sequence). The CDR3 runs to 15 residues. Repertoires were generated with immunoSEQ multiplex PCR, while TCRdb's copy carries only in-frame clones and drops some. The sample lists about 69,000 clones, 70% to 90% occurring once. General study findings and limits: Females outnumbered males among donors, who were mostly white British; clonal diversity was possibly underestimated. Along spike, vaccine-associated CD4 TCRs were found throughout, with dominance at 160-218 and 743-854.

The clonotype originates from an adult who received the AZD1222 COVID-19 vaccine. The chain employs TRBV30 and TRBJ1-6; D remains ambiguous. The source was peripheral blood, collected 28 days after the second AZD1222 dose. DNA for the CDR3: TGTGCCTGGAGTGCCAAGGGTCACGGTAATTCACCCCTCCACTTT. Translation: CAWSAKGHGNSPLHF.